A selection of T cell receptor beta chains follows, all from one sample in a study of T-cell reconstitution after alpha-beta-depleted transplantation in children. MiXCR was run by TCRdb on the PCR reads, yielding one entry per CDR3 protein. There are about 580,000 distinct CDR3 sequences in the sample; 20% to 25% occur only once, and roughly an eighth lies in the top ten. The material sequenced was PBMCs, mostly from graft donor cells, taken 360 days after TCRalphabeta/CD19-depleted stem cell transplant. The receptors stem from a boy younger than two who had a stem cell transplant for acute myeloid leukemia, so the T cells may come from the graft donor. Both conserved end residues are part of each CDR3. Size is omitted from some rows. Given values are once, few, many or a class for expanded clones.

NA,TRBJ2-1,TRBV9,CASSPVLGLLTSSYNEQFF
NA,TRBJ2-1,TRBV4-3,CASSQDPGTSAYNEQFF
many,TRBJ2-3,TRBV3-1,CASSQRGSTDTQYF
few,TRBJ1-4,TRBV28,CAYGAGGEKLFF
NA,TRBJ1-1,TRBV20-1,CSASYAEAFF
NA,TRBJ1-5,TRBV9,CASSVSGNQPQHF
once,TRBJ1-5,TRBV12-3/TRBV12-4,CASSLGATVRDQPQHF
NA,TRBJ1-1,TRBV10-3,CAISAKGEYTEAFF
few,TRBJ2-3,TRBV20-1,CSASGFASTDTQYF
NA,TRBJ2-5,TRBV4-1,CASSQGTKQYF
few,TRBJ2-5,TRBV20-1,CSASRGGSQETQYF
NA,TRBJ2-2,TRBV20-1,CSARVRAGGHTGELFF
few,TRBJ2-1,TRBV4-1,CASSQANSPLSYNEQFF
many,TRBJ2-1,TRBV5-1,CASSLVASGGASHEQFF
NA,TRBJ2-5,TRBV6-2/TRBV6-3,CAIRQGWSRETQYF
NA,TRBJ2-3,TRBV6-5,CASSYWGITSTDTQYF
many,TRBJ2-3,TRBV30,CAWSGPPAPHTDTQYF
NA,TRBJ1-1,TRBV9,CASSVGLISEAFF
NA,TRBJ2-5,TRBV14,CASSPLWEVKTQYF
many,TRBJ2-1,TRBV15,CATSRDLAGGGNEQFF
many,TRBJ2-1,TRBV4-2,CASSRLGASSYNEQFF
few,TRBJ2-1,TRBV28,CASSAAGGLYNEQFF
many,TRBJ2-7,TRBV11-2,CASSLDRFYEQYF
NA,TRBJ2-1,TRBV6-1,CASSTDRGSYNEQFF
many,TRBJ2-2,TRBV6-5,CASSYSMSRGWTGELFF
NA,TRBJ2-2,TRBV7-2,CASSLAGGPGTGELFF
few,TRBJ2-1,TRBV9,CASSVEGLYNEQFF
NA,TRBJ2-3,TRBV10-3,CATMNLDRTADTQYF
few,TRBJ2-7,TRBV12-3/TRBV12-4,CASSLRGEQYF
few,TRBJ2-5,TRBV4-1,CASSQKQTQYF
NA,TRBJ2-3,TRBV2,CASRGLDTQYF
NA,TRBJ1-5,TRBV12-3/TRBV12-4,CASSRIDSGQPQHF
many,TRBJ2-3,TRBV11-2,CASSSRTSGGRTDTQYF
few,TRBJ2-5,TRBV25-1,CASSEWRQDQETQYF
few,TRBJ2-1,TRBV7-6,CASSLGIYSGTGDYNEQFF
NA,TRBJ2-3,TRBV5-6,CASSLVVTGRDTQYF
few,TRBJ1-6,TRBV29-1,CSVGTGKDSPLHF
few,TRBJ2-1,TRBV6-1,CAVRTSGGHNEQFF
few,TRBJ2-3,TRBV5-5,CASSLVLAGERDTQYF
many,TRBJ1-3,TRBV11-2,CASSLGRVFSLSGNTIYF
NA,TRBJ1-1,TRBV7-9,CASSHGGIMNTEAFF
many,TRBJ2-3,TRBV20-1,CSAGTSLTQYF
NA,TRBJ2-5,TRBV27,CASSTVGTLGGTQYF
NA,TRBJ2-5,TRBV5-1,CASSLSGTLGETQYF
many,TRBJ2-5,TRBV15,CATSRDISLLAGKGQETQYF
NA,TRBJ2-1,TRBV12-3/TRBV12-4,CASSSFIEQFF
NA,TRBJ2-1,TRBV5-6,CASSLGTGEGNEQFF
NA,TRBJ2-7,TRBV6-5,CASSYGGFPSYEQYF
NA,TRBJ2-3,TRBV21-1,CASSNPTPQYF
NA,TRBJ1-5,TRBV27,CASSFFGRGNQPQHF
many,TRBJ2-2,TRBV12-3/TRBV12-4,CASRGTGRTGELFF
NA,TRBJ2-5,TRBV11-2,CASSRAPQGHQETQYF
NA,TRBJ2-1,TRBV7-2,CASSVGTVHEQFF
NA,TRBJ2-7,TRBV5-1,CASSDTGSPGYEQYF
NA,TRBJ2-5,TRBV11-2,CASSFPGVGDQETQYF